The rows below give T cell receptor beta chains drawn from one sample of a study of T-cell memory formation after mild COVID-19. MiXCR was run by TCRdb on the 5' RACE reads, yielding one entry per CDR3 protein. Of about 430,000 distinct CDR3 sequences in the sample, roughly 17% are singletons; the top ten hold 20% to 25%. The sequencing sample was made of PBMCs or a T cell subset sorted from them (not recorded which). Receptor source: a man between 18 and 35 years old who had mild COVID-19 (a few samples of this study predate the infection). Cell type and time point are not known. Each CDR3 is given with its conserved first and last residue. A D gene is named only where the DNA matches it firmly. The listing skips clone size in some rows; elsewhere it reads once, few, many or a size class.

clone_size	j_call	d_call	v_call	cdr3_nt	cdr3_aa
few	TRBJ2-1	TRBD1	TRBV9	TGTGCCAGCAGCCCGCGACAGGGAACGGAAAATGAGCAGTTCTTC	CASSPRQGTENEQFF
few	TRBJ1-1	.	TRBV29-1	TGCAGCGTTGGGAGGAAGTCCATGAACACTGAAGCTTTCTTT	CSVGRKSMNTEAFF
.	TRBJ1-2	.	TRBV9	TGTGCCAGCAGCGTAGCTCGGGTCGGCTATGGCTACACCTTC	CASSVARVGYGYTF
few	TRBJ1-2	.	TRBV12-3/TRBV12-4	TGTGCCAGCAGTTTTGGGATAATGGGCTATGGCTACACCTTC	CASSFGIMGYGYTF
few	TRBJ1-2	.	TRBV27	TGTGCCAGCAGTTTTAGGGATTGGGGCTATGGCTACACCTTC	CASSFRDWGYGYTF
few	TRBJ1-1	.	TRBV5-1	TGCGCCAGCAGCCTGGGCAGGGCGGATGAAGCTTTCTTT	CASSLGRADEAFF
few	TRBJ2-5	TRBD1	TRBV5-1	TGCGCCAGTAACTCTGGGAACAGGGGACAAGAGACCCAGTACTTC	CASNSGNRGQETQYF
.	TRBJ1-1	.	TRBV29-1	TGCAGCGTTGTTGGCAGGGCGAACACTGAAGCTTTCTTT	CSVVGRANTEAFF
many	TRBJ1-6	.	TRBV10-3	TGTGCCATCAGTGAAAGGCAGGCGGCTAATTCACCCCTCCACTTT	CAISERQAANSPLHF
few	TRBJ1-1	.	TRBV5-6	TGTGCCAGCAGACCAGGAGGTTTCCTGAACACTGAAGCTTTCTTT	CASRPGGFLNTEAFF
.	TRBJ1-4	.	TRBV7-6	TGTGCCAGCAGCCCCCAGAGGGAAAAACTGTTTTTT	CASSPQREKLFF
.	TRBJ2-1	TRBD2	TRBV20-1	TGCAGTGCTAGAGATCCCAGACTAGCGGGGGGGCTTGAGCAGTTCTTC	CSARDPRLAGGLEQFF
few	TRBJ2-3	.	TRBV12-3/TRBV12-4	TGTGCCAGCAGTCCCCGCGCCAATGAGGATACGCAGTATTTT	CASSPRANEDTQYF
few	TRBJ2-2	.	TRBV6-5	TGTGCCAGCAGTTACGGGGGCCCACCCGGGGAGCTGTTTTTT	CASSYGGPPGELFF
.	TRBJ2-2	.	TRBV4-3	TGCGCCAGCAGCCACCCCCTCGGCAGCGCGAACACCGGGGAGCTGTTTTTT	CASSHPLGSANTGELFF
once	TRBJ2-2	TRBD1	TRBV24-1	TGTGCCACCAGTGACATAATCTTACAGGGGACCGGGGAGCTGATTTTT	CATSDIILQGTGELIF
few	TRBJ2-1	.	TRBV6-2/TRBV6-3	TGTGCCAGCAGTCGAACAGCCGACAGGCATTTCTACAATGAGCAGTTCTTC	CASSRTADRHFYNEQFF
.	TRBJ1-5	.	TRBV27	TGTGCCAGCAGTTTTCTGGGAAGATTAGGTCAGCCCCAGCATTTT	CASSFLGRLGQPQHF
few	TRBJ1-3	.	TRBV7-8	TGTGCCAGCAGCTCCGACAGATCCCTCTCTGGAAACACCATATATTTT	CASSSDRSLSGNTIYF
.	TRBJ2-3	TRBD2	TRBV18	TGTGCCAGCTCACCGGCGGGGGGCCACAGCACAGATACGCAGTATTTT	CASSPAGGHSTDTQYF
few	TRBJ2-2	.	TRBV29-1	TGCAGCGTCCGACCGGCAGAAAAGGCCGGGGAGCTGTTTTTT	CSVRPAEKAGELFF
.	TRBJ2-5	.	TRBV5-6	TGTGCCAGCAGCGCTGGACAGCCCCTAGAGACCCAGTACTTC	CASSAGQPLETQYF
few	TRBJ2-1	.	TRBV4-1	TGCGCCAGCAGCCCTAGCCTAGGCTACAATGAGCAGTTCTTC	CASSPSLGYNEQFF
.	TRBJ2-3	.	TRBV7-8	TGTGCCAGCAGCTATGGGCCTGGCACAGATACGCAGTATTTT	CASSYGPGTDTQYF
.	TRBJ1-1	.	TRBV4-3	TGCGCCAGCAGCCGGTTCAAGAACACTGAAGCTTTCTTT	CASSRFKNTEAFF
.	TRBJ1-2	.	TRBV12-5	TGTGCTAGTGGTTACGGTGACCGCCTTCTCTATGGCTACACCTTC	CASGYGDRLLYGYTF
.	TRBJ2-3	TRBD2	TRBV4-3	TGCGCCAGCAGAGAGGGACTAGCGGGGGTGGATACGCAGTATTTT	CASREGLAGVDTQYF
.	TRBJ2-7	.	TRBV12-5	TGTGCTAGTGGTTTGGTACGTTCCGGGTCCTACGAGCAGTACTTC	CASGLVRSGSYEQYF
.	TRBJ2-5	.	TRBV24-1	TGTGCCACCAGTGATTTGGGCCAAGAGACCCAGTACTTC	CATSDLGQETQYF
.	TRBJ2-7	TRBD1	TRBV9	TGTGCCAGCAGCCCCCGTGGGACAGGGCCCTTCCTGCAGTACTTC	CASSPRGTGPFLQYF
many	TRBJ2-7	.	TRBV5-1	TGTGCCAGCAGCCCTGGGACGGGGGCCTACGAGCAGTACTTC	CASSPGTGAYEQYF
few	TRBJ1-1	TRBD1	TRBV20-1	TGCAGTGCTAGAGATAGGAAGGGGGCGGACACTGAAGCTTTCTTT	CSARDRKGADTEAFF
few	TRBJ2-3	.	TRBV5-6	TGTGCCAGCAGCTTGCCCATCACAGATACGCAGTATTTT	CASSLPITDTQYF
few	TRBJ2-7	TRBD1	TRBV6-6	TGTGCCAGCAGGGGAGAGGGGGCAAAGCTCTACGAGCAGTACTTC	CASRGEGAKLYEQYF
.	TRBJ1-2	.	TRBV7-3	TGTGCCAGCAGCTCTAACTCAGGGGTCGGCTACACCTTC	CASSSNSGVGYTF
.	TRBJ2-5	TRBD1	TRBV4-3	TGCGCCAGCAGCCAAACGGGACAGCCGAGGGCCCAAGAGACCCAGTACTTC	CASSQTGQPRAQETQYF
.	TRBJ1-1	TRBD1	TRBV9	TGTGCCAGCAGCGTAATGACAGGGGCGAATGAAGCTTTCTTT	CASSVMTGANEAFF
.	TRBJ2-1	TRBD1	TRBV4-1	TGCGCCAGCAGCCAAGCATATTACGGACAGGGTCTCGGGGAGCAGTTCTTC	CASSQAYYGQGLGEQFF
few	TRBJ1-2	.	TRBV7-9	TGTGCCAGCAGCTTTTCTGGGGGCGTCTATGGCTACACCTTC	CASSFSGGVYGYTF
.	TRBJ1-2	TRBD1	TRBV25-1	TGTGCCAGCAGTCACACAGGGGGGATCTATGGCTACACCTTC	CASSHTGGIYGYTF
.	TRBJ1-3	.	TRBV19	TGTGCCAGTAGATCCGGGGCGATTGGAAACACCATATATTTT	CASRSGAIGNTIYF
few	TRBJ2-5	.	TRBV14	TGTGCCAGCAGCGCCCGGCCGGGCGCCCAAGAGACCCAGTACTTC	CASSARPGAQETQYF
few	TRBJ2-5	.	TRBV7-2	TGTGCCAGCAGCTTGGAGACAGGGAGGAGCAGGGCCCAGTACTTC	CASSLETGRSRAQYF
few	TRBJ2-5	.	TRBV19	TGTGCCAGTAGTAGCAGCAGCCAAGAGACCCAGTACTTC	CASSSSSQETQYF
few	TRBJ1-4	.	TRBV7-2	TGTGCCAGCAGCCAAGAGTACGCCGGGGCCAAAAAACTGTTTTTT	CASSQEYAGAKKLFF
few	TRBJ1-1	.	TRBV6-5	TGTGCCAGCAGTTATGGCCAGTTGAACACTGAAGCTTTCTTT	CASSYGQLNTEAFF
few	TRBJ1-3	.	TRBV9	TGTGCCAGCAGCGTGAGCACAGCGGGTTTATCATACCCCATATATTTT	CASSVSTAGLSYPIYF
.	TRBJ1-1	.	TRBV20-1	TGCAGTGCTAGAGATCTGGGTCTAAGGACTGAAGCTTTCTTT	CSARDLGLRTEAFF
few	TRBJ2-3	.	TRBV5-1	TGCGCCAGCAGCTTGGGGGACAGCCGGGGGAGGACCACAGATACGCAGTATTTT	CASSLGDSRGRTTDTQYF
.	TRBJ1-6	.	TRBV7-9	TGTGCCAGCAGCTTTCATAATTCACCCCTCCACTTT	CASSFHNSPLHF
.	TRBJ2-7	TRBD1	TRBV3-1	TGTGCCAGCAGCCAAGAGGGGACAGGGGGACACGAGCAGTACTTC	CASSQEGTGGHEQYF
.	TRBJ1-5	.	TRBV12-3/TRBV12-4	TGTGCCAGCAGTGAACAGGGAGGGGGCAATCAGCCCCAGCATTTT	CASSEQGGGNQPQHF
.	TRBJ2-5	.	TRBV6-5	TGTGCCAGCAGTTACGCCGCAGGGCAAGGGTGGGAGACCCAGTACTTC	CASSYAAGQGWETQYF
.	TRBJ1-3	.	TRBV6-5	TGTGCCAGCAGCAGGACAGACTACTCTGGAAACACCATATATTTT	CASSRTDYSGNTIYF
.	TRBJ1-3	TRBD1	TRBV5-6	TGTGCCAGCAGCCGGCCCTACAGGGGAGGTAGAAACACCATATATTTT	CASSRPYRGGRNTIYF
many	TRBJ1-2	.	TRBV5-5	TGTGCCAGCAGCTTGACCTACAGGGCTTCGGCCTATGGCTACACCTTC	CASSLTYRASAYGYTF
.	TRBJ2-1	TRBD2	TRBV5-1	TGCGCCAGCAGCCCCCTAGCGGGGGGAAGCGGTGAGCAGTTCTTC	CASSPLAGGSGEQFF
.	TRBJ1-1	.	TRBV6-2/TRBV6-3	TGTGCCAGCATCAGAGACCCAATAGAGAACACTGAAGCTTTCTTT	CASIRDPIENTEAFF
many	TRBJ2-1	TRBD2	TRBV7-8	TGTGCCAGCAGCTTAGGGACTAGCGGGGCGAATGAGCAGTTCTTC	CASSLGTSGANEQFF
few	TRBJ1-4	.	TRBV20-1	TGCAGTGCTCAAACTCTAACTCGGGAAAAACTGTTTTTT	CSAQTLTREKLFF